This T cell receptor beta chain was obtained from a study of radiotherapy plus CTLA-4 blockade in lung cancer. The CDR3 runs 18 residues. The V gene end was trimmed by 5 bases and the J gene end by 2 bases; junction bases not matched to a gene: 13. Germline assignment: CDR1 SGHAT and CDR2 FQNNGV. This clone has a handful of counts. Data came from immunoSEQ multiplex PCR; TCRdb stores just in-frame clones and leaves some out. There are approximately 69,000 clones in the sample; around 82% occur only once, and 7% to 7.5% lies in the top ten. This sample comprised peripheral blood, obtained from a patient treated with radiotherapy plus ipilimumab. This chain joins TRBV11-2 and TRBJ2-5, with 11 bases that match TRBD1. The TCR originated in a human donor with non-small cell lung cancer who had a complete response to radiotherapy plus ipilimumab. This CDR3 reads CASSSPGTGGFAQETQYF. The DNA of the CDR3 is TGTGCCAGCAGCAGCCCCGGGACAGGGGGTTTCGCACAAGAGACCCAGTACTTC.